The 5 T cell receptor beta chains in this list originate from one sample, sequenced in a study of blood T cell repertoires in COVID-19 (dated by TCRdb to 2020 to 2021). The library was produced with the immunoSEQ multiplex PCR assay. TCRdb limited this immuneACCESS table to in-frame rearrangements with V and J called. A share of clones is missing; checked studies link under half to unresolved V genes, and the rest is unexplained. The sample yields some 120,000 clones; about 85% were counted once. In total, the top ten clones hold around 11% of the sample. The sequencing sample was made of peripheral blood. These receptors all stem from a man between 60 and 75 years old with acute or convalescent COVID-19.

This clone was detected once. CDR3 DNA: TGTGCCAGCAGTCGACCGGGACTAGCAAATGAGCAGTTCTTC. Its translation: CASSRPGLANEQFF. The J gene is TRBJ2-1, the V gene TRBV28, with TRBD2 matching 9 bases. CDR1 and CDR2 from the germline V gene are MDHEN and SYDVKM. V trimming: 5 bases; J trimming: 7 bases; junction bases outside the gene matches: 6. The CDR3 consists of 14 residues. Supplemented by reference TRBV28 and TRBJ2-1, the full variable domain reads DVKVTQSSRYLVKRTGEKVFLECVQDMDHENMFWYRQDPGLGLRLIYFSYDVKMKEKGDIPEGYSVSREKKERFSLILESASTNQTSMYLCASSRPGLANEQFFGPGTRLTVL.

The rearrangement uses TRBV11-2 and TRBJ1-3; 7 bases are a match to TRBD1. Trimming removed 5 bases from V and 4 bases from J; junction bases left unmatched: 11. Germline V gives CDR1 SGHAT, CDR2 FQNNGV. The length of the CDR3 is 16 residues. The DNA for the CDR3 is TGTGCCAGCAGCCAACTTGGGACAGAAAGAGGAAACACCATATATTTT. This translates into CASSQLGTERGNTIYF.

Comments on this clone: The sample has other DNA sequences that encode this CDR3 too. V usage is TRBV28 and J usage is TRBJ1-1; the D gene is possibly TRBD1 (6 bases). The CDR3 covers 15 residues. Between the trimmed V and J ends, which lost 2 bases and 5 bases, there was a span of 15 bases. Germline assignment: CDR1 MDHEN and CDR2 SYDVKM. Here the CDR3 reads CASSLGQGFRTEAFF. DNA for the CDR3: TGTGCCAGCAGTTTAGGGCAGGGGTTTAGAACTGAAGCTTTCTTT.

CDR3: CASVQATAFDGYTF. The CDR3 DNA reads as TGTGCCAGCGTTCAAGCGACTGCCTTTGATGGCTACACCTTC. The V gene is TRBV28, the J gene TRBJ1-2; D remains unclear. The length of the CDR3 is 14 residues. Germline V gene data show CDR1 as MDHEN and CDR2 as SYDVKM. The V and J ends lost 8 bases and 6 bases respectively, with 19 bases between them.

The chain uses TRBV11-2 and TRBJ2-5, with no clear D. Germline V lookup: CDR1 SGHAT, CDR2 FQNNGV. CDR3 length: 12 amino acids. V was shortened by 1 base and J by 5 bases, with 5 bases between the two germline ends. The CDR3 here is CASSLAEETQYF. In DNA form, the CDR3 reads TGTGCCAGCAGCTTAGCGGAGGAGACCCAGTACTTC.